Following are 2 T cell receptor beta chains from one sample sequenced in a study of cytomegalovirus exposure and HLA in healthy donors. Vbeta (60) and Jbeta (13) primers were used in the PCR. The protocol was immunoSEQ multiplex PCR, while the TCRdb copy is restricted to in-frame clones and leaves out a portion. The sample records roughly 160,000 clones, roughly four fifths being singletons. Sequenced input: PBMCs. The receptors come from a male donor in good health and CMV-seropositive.

About this clone itself: Sequence at one end of the junction differs from germline and may be a read error. The chain is built from TRBV7-9 and TRBJ2-2; 10 bases agree with TRBD2. CDR3 length: 16 amino acids. CDR1 is SEHNR and CDR2 is FQNEAQ in the germline V gene (reference sequence). CDR3 nucleotides: TGTTCCAGCAGCTTAGCGGGAGGAGGGGCGACCGGGGAGCTGTTTTTT. Its protein is CSSSLAGGGATGELFF.

The chain carries TRBV27 and TRBJ1-2, with TRBD1 as a possible D gene (6 bases). Germline loops: CDR1 MNHEY, CDR2 SMNVEV (reference sequence). The CDR3 runs 14 residues. Trimming took 5 bases from V and 5 from J, leaving 15 bases between them. The CDR3, as DNA: TGTGCCAGCAGTCCGCAAGGACAGAATTATGGCTACACCTTC. It translates to CASSPQGQNYGYTF.